The 25 T cell receptor beta chains below all came from one sample that was sequenced in a study of T cell responses to AZD1222 COVID-19 vaccine. Profiling relied on immunoSEQ multiplex PCR, and the TCRdb table lists in-frame clones only, not all of them. The data hold around 99,000 clones, with around 92% observed a single time. Sequencing was performed on peripheral blood, taken 28 days after the second AZD1222 dose. These receptors originate from an adult who received the AZD1222 COVID-19 vaccine.

The chain employs TRBV5-5 and TRBJ2-5; TRBD2 is a possible D gene (5 bases). V was pared by 4 bases and J by 4 bases, with 11 bases between. Germline CDR1 SGHKS, CDR2 YYEKEE (reference sequence). The CDR3 spans 13 residues. The CDR3 loop is CASSPDWTETQYF. CDR3 DNA sequence: TGTGCCAGCAGCCCGGACTGGACAGAGACCCAGTACTTC.

The J gene is TRBJ1-1, the V gene TRBV10-2; D call uncertain. The CDR3 contains 12 residues. Germline V gene data show CDR1 as WSHSY and CDR2 as SAAADI. Trimming left V 5 bases short and J 1 base short, with 5 bases between. The CDR3 bases are TGCGCCAGCAGTCGGGGGAACACTGAAGCTTTCTTT. This translates into CASSRGNTEAFF.

This rearrangement joins TRBV11-3 to TRBJ2-7, with a weak D call TRBD2 (5 bases). The V gene's germline CDR1 is SGHNT and CDR2 YENEEA. With 0 bases removed from V and 1 base from J, the gap between germline ends came to 10 bases. The CDR3 contains 15 residues. The CDR3 loop is CASSLENGVSYEQYF. DNA of the CDR3: TGTGCCAGCAGCTTAGAGAACGGGGTTTCCTACGAGCAGTACTTC.

This chain uses TRBV5-4 with TRBJ2-7; D remains unclear. CDR1 and CDR2 (germline): SGHNT, YYREEE (reference sequence). The CDR3 has 15 amino acids. The germline V and J ends were trimmed by 0 bases and 0 bases, with 10 bases remaining between them. CDR3 residues: CASSLGLGDSYEQYF. The CDR3 nucleotides read TGTGCCAGCAGCTTGGGGCTAGGTGACTCCTACGAGCAGTACTTC.

The chain employs TRBV6-2 or TRBV6-3 and TRBJ2-1; D not certain. CDR1 is MNHEY and CDR2 is SVGEGT in the germline V gene. Trimming removed 2 bases from V and 4 bases from J, with 12 bases in between. The CDR3 sequence is 15 residues long. Written as DNA, the CDR3 is TGTGCCAGCAGTTACGGATCGGTTGCTTACAATGAGCAGTTCTTC. Translation: CASSYGSVAYNEQFF.

CDR3 sequence reads: CASSSRPTGDNSPLHF. The CDR3 DNA sequence: TGTGCCAGCAGCTCAAGACCGACAGGGGATAATTCACCCCTCCACTTT. The chain employs TRBV5-4 and TRBJ1-6; TRBD1 matches at 8 bases. V lost 3 bases to trimming and J lost 5 bases; unmatched junction nucleotides: 7. In germline, CDR1 is SGHNT, CDR2 YYREEE (reference sequence). This CDR3 region has 16 residues.

This clone was observed once. CDR3 sequence: CASSQEEPGAYNQPQHF. The CDR3 DNA is TGCGCCAGCAGCCAAGAGGAGCCAGGGGCCTACAATCAGCCCCAGCATTTT. V is TRBV4-1 and J is TRBJ1-5; a possible D gene is TRBD1 (6 bases). V was shortened by 0 bases and J by 3 bases, with 15 bases between the two germline ends. Germline CDR1 reads MGHRA; CDR2 reads YSYEKL. The CDR3 runs to 17 residues.

The chain recombines TRBV9 with TRBJ2-1; D uncertain. V shed 0 bases and J shed 7 bases, with 8 bases lying between them. This CDR3 comprises 13 residues. Germline V gene sequence: CDR1 SGDLS, CDR2 YYNGEE. The CDR3 DNA reads TGTGCCAGCAGCGTAGTGGAGCTTAATGAGCAGTTCTTC. Translation: CASSVVELNEQFF.

The chain joins TRBV5-1 to TRBJ2-7; D may be TRBD1 or TRBD2 (5 bases each). The germline V gene has CDR1 SGHRS and CDR2 YFSETQ. The V and J ends lost 2 bases and 0 bases respectively, with 12 bases between them. CDR3 length equals 15 residues. The DNA for the CDR3 is TGCGCCAGCAGCTTCAGTGAGGGGCACTCCTACGAGCAGTACTTC. Amino acids: CASSFSEGHSYEQYF.

V and J are TRBV3-1 (or the pseudogene TRBV3-2) and TRBJ2-7; 11 nucleotides line up with TRBD2. Trimming took 4 bases from V and 6 from J; bases not matched to a gene: 11. The germline V gene has CDR1 LGHDT and CDR2 YNNKEL (reference sequence). CDR3 length: 16 amino acids. The DNA of the CDR3 is TGTGCCAGCAGCCTCCGGCTAGCGGGGGGCCCTGGCGAGCAGTACTTC. Translating gives CASSLRLAGGPGEQYF.

The rearrangement uses TRBV19 and TRBJ2-7; no firm D call. V lost 2 bases, J lost 3 bases, and 11 bases lay in between. This CDR3 has 14 residues. In germline, CDR1 is LNHDA, CDR2 SQIVND (reference sequence). CDR3 nucleotides: TGTGCCAGTAGTATAAACGGGCACGGCTACGAGCAGTACTTC. Protein product: CASSINGHGYEQYF.

V gene TRBV19 combines with J gene TRBJ2-3; D remains unclear. Trimming removed 5 bases at V and 1 base at J, with 10 bases between. The CDR3 spans 14 residues. Germline V gene lookup returns CDR1 LNHDA and CDR2 SQIVND (reference sequence). CDR3 amino acids: CASSYRPGTDTQYF. CDR3 coding DNA: TGTGCCAGTAGTTACCGGCCGGGCACAGATACGCAGTATTTT.

This chain connects TRBV9 to TRBJ2-3; 12 nucleotides align to TRBD2. The CDR3 has 17 amino acids. CDR1 is SGDLS, CDR2 YYNGEE, per germline. Trimming took 3 bases from V and 1 from J; bases not matched to a gene: 6. CDR3 residues: CASSALTSGGRTDTQYF. In DNA, the CDR3 is TGTGCCAGCAGCGCCTTGACTAGCGGGGGCCGCACAGATACGCAGTATTTT.

The count of this clone is one. The rearrangement joins TRBV7-2 to TRBJ2-7; 15 bases align to TRBD2. The length of the CDR3 is 19 residues. V dropped 4 bases and J dropped 3; count of bases not matched to a gene: 13. Germline CDR1 reads SGHTA; CDR2 reads FQGNSA. The CDR3 DNA reads TGTGCCAGCAGCTCAGGGACTAGCGGGAGGCTCCAATCGGACTACGAGCAGTACTTC. This gives the protein CASSSGTSGRLQSDYEQYF. The variable domain in full, with the rest retrieved from reference TRBV7-2 and TRBJ2-7, is GAGVSQSPSNKVTEKGKDVELRCDPISGHTALYWYRQSLGQGLEFLIYFQGNSAPDKSGLPSDRFSAERTGGSVSTLTIQRTQQEDSAVYLCASSSGTSGRLQSDYEQYFGPGTRLTVT.

This sequence joins TRBV23-1 and TRBJ2-7, with 10 bases matching TRBD2. TRBV23-1 has ORF status, its function being uncertain. V gave up 8 bases and J gave up 3 bases; unmatched junction bases: 4. This CDR3 has 13 amino acids. CDR3 sequence (DNA): TGCGCCAGCTCCGGACTAGCGGTCTACGAGCAGTACTTC. Amino acids: CASSGLAVYEQYF.

The chain is built from TRBV9 and TRBJ2-1, with TRBD2 identical over 7 bases. J was trimmed by 7 bases and V by 0 bases; bases with no gene match: 7. This CDR3 region has 15 residues. Per the germline V gene, CDR1 is SGDLS and CDR2 is YYNGEE. This chain's CDR3 is CASSVAGREYNEQFF. The CDR3 DNA reads as TGTGCCAGCAGCGTAGCCGGGCGGGAGTATAATGAGCAGTTCTTC.

The chain is built from TRBV5-6 and TRBJ2-5; maybe TRBD1 (6 bases). Germline CDR1 reads SGHDT; CDR2 reads YYEEEE. This CDR3 contains 14 residues. V lost 2 bases to trimming and J lost 2 bases, with 10 bases between them. Here the CDR3 DNA reads TGTGCCAGCAGCTTTCGGACAGATCAAGAGACCCAGTACTTC. As protein: CASSFRTDQETQYF. Combining the CDR3 with reference TRBV5-6 and TRBJ2-5 gives the whole variable domain DAGVTQSPTHLIKTRGQQVTLRCSPKSGHDTVSWYQQALGQGPQFIFQYYEEEERQRGNFPDRFSGHQFPNYSSELNVNALLLGDSALYLCASSFRTDQETQYFGPGTRLLVL.

The chain couples TRBV7-3 to TRBJ2-1; 8 positions match TRBD2. Germline values: CDR1 SGHTA, CDR2 FQGTGA. This CDR3 spans 15 amino acids. J was trimmed by 2 bases and V by 2 bases; bases with no gene match: 2. Written as DNA, the CDR3 is TGTGCCAGCAGCTTAGCGGGGGGAGCCTACAATGAGCAGTTCTTC. This sequence encodes CASSLAGGAYNEQFF.

The rearrangement joins TRBV19 to TRBJ2-2, with 7 bases identical to TRBD1. This CDR3 region has 14 residues. The germline CDR1 and CDR2 sequences are LNHDA and SQIVND (reference sequence). With 7 bases clipped from V and 1 base from J, the junction kept 3 bases outside the gene matches. The DNA for the CDR3 is TGTGCCAGTACCCGGACAGGGAACACCGGGGAGCTGTTTTTT. It is translated as CASTRTGNTGELFF.

The chain links TRBV9 to TRBJ2-1, with 10 bases fitting TRBD2. Germline V lookup: CDR1 SGDLS, CDR2 YYNGEE. There are 17 residues in the CDR3. V lost 0 bases and J lost 5; bases outside the gene matches: 8. The CDR3 region is CASSVGLAGLKDNEQFF. The CDR3 DNA reads TGTGCCAGCAGCGTAGGACTAGCGGGTCTGAAAGACAATGAGCAGTTCTTC.

The chain combines TRBV2 with TRBJ1-1; TRBD1 matches 7 bases. The CDR3 runs to 15 residues. CDR1 is SNHLY and CDR2 is FYNNEI in the germline V gene. Trimming took 6 bases from V and 1 from J; bases not matched to a gene: 8. The CDR3 coding sequence is TGTGCCAGCAGCCCACAGGGGCGGGGGAACACTGAAGCTTTCTTT. This codes for CASSPQGRGNTEAFF.

This chain joins TRBV14 and TRBJ2-7, with D possibly matching TRBD1 (5 bases). CDR3 length: 15 residues. Between the trimmed V and J ends, which lost 0 bases and 5 bases, there was a span of 14 bases. Germline V CDR1 and CDR2: SGHDN, FVKESK. In DNA form, the CDR3 reads TGTGCCAGCAGCCAAGATATGGCAGGGTTCCACGAGCAGTACTTC. Its translation: CASSQDMAGFHEQYF.

The rearrangement links TRBV4-1 to TRBJ2-3, with 14 bases that match TRBD2. Trimming at V came to 4 bases and at J to 8 bases, leaving 5 bases not matched to a gene. Germline CDR1 is MGHRA and CDR2 is YSYEKL. The CDR3 spans 15 residues. As DNA, the CDR3 is TGCGCCAGCAGCCCGGGACTAGCGGGAGCGGGTACGCAGTATTTT. This encodes CASSPGLAGAGTQYF.

The gene calls are TRBV24-1 and TRBJ2-2; D possibly matches TRBD1 or TRBD2 (6 bases each). The germline CDR1 and CDR2 sequences are KGHDR and SFDVKD. Trimming pared 4 bases from V and 1 base from J, leaving 9 bases between. The CDR3 has 15 residues. This CDR3 reads CATSEAGQNTGELFF. As DNA, the CDR3 is TGTGCCACCAGTGAGGCGGGACAGAACACCGGGGAGCTGTTTTTT.

V and J are TRBV4-2 and TRBJ2-2; D not certain. Trimming removed 0 bases from V and 3 bases from J, with 5 bases in between. CDR1 is LGHNA and CDR2 is YNFKEQ in the germline V gene. This CDR3 is 14 amino acids long. CDR3 sequence reads: CASSQESYTGELFF. The CDR3 DNA sequence: TGTGCCAGCAGCCAAGAGAGTTACACCGGGGAGCTGTTTTTT.